Each of the 9 T cell receptor beta chains below was sequenced from the same sample in a study of cytomegalovirus exposure and HLA in healthy donors. Using immunoSEQ multiplex PCR, the repertoire was profiled, and TCRdb retains in-frame clones only, with some absent. The data show approximately 120,000 clones, 95% to 97% seen once. The sample consisted of PBMCs. The origin of the receptors is a man in his late teens or twenties in good health and CMV-seronegative.

The chain carries TRBV27 and TRBJ2-7; 8 nucleotides align to TRBD1. Germline loops: CDR1 MNHEY, CDR2 SMNVEV (reference sequence). Trimming at V came to 6 bases and at J to 5 bases, leaving 9 bases not matched to a gene. This CDR3 contains 14 residues. CDR3 in DNA: TGTGCCAGCAGCTTAGGACAGGGACGGAACGAGCAGTACTTC. This gives the protein CASSLGQGRNEQYF.

The chain employs TRBV20-1 and TRBJ2-7, with unresolved D. The CDR3 consists of 11 residues. Germline CDR1 reads DFQATT; CDR2 reads SNEGSKA (reference sequence). V was trimmed by 2 bases and J by 2 bases, leaving 4 bases between them. CDR3 DNA sequence: TGCAGTGCTAGACAAACCTACGAGCAGTACTTC. The encoded protein is CSARQTYEQYF.

The count of this clone is one. V and J are TRBV28 and TRBJ1-1, with D maybe TRBD1 (6 bases). Germline CDR1 is MDHEN and CDR2 is SYDVKM. This CDR3 is 12 amino acids long. V dropped 8 bases and J dropped 6 bases, with 13 bases sitting between them. The chain's CDR3 is CASLFRGPEAFF. The DNA for the CDR3 is TGTGCCAGCTTATTCAGGGGTCCTGAAGCTTTCTTT.

The chain uses TRBV25-1 and TRBJ1-1; D remains ambiguous. The germline V gene encodes CDR1 MGHDK and CDR2 SYGVNS. This CDR3 has 13 amino acids. The germline V and J ends were trimmed by 6 bases and 0 bases, with 8 bases remaining between them. CDR3 sequence (DNA): TGTGCCAGCAGGTGGGCAGTGAACACTGAAGCTTTCTTT. Its protein is CASRWAVNTEAFF. The entire variable domain, with the rest obtained from reference TRBV25-1 and TRBJ1-1, is as follows: EADIYQTPRYLVIGTGKKITLECSQTMGHDKMYWYQQDPGMELHLIHYSYGVNSTEKGDLSSESTVSRIRTEHFPLTLESARPSHTSQYLCASRWAVNTEAFFGQGTRLTVV.

The chain has TRBV28 and TRBJ2-7, with 7 bases aligning to TRBD1. In germline, CDR1 is MDHEN, CDR2 SYDVKM. The CDR3 runs 12 residues. The trim removed 8 bases at V and 7 bases at J, leaving 8 bases unmatched. The CDR3 DNA reads TGTGCCAGCCGGGACAGCCTTTGGGAGCAGTACTTC. This translates into CASRDSLWEQYF.

This clone was found a few times. The chain has TRBV6-5 and TRBJ2-5, with 9 nucleotides matching TRBD2. J gave up 1 base and V 8 bases, and 8 bases lay outside the gene matches. This CDR3 is built from 15 residues. Germline loops: CDR1 MNHEY, CDR2 SVGAGI. CDR3 residues: CASSPEAGGQETQYF. In nucleotides, the CDR3 is TGTGCCAGCTCACCCGAAGCGGGAGGCCAAGAGACCCAGTACTTC.

This sequence joins TRBV11-2 and TRBJ2-5, with 16 bases identical to TRBD2. The CDR3 has 17 amino acids. Trimming took 3 bases from V and 4 from J; bases not matched to a gene: 5. In germline, CDR1 is SGHAT, CDR2 FQNNGV. The CDR3 nucleotides read TGTGCCAGCAGCTTGGGACTAGCGGGAGGGTTTGGAGAGACCCAGTACTTC. Amino acids: CASSLGLAGGFGETQYF.

The V gene is TRBV19, the J gene TRBJ2-1; TRBD2 is a possible D gene (6 bases). The CDR3 is made up of 13 amino acids. Trimming cost V 1 base and J 7 bases, with 8 bases left between them. The germline CDR1 and CDR2 sequences are LNHDA and SQIVND (reference sequence). Written as DNA, the CDR3 is TGTGCCAGTAGTATAGCCCGGGGGAATGAGCAGTTCTTC. Protein sequence: CASSIARGNEQFF.

The chain recombines TRBV28 with TRBJ1-2; no firm D call. V dropped 3 bases and J dropped 4 bases, with 12 bases sitting between them. Germline-derived CDR1 and CDR2 are MDHEN and SYDVKM. The CDR3 is 14 amino acids. The CDR3 reads CASSLARYTYGYTF. The CDR3 coding sequence is TGTGCCAGCAGTTTGGCCAGGTATACCTATGGCTACACCTTC.